A selection of T cell receptor beta chains follows, all from one sample in a study of control samples from healthy donors and cancer patients. Using immunoSEQ multiplex PCR, the repertoire was profiled, and TCRdb retains in-frame clones only, with some absent. The sample shows around 140,000 clones, approximately 93% of them seen only once. The sample comprised blood. The receptors shown here come from a man between 18 and 35 years old in good health. The CDR3 runs from the conserved cysteine through the conserved F or W. The order of the fields is J gene, clone size, V gene, D gene, CDR3 protein, CDR3 DNA. The D gene is left open where the match is weak. Rows give clone size only sometimes, using once, few, many, or a class for an expanded clone.

TRBJ1-1,once,TRBV10-3,NA,CAISEGRARYPEAFF,TGTGCCATCAGTGAGGGGCGGGCCCGTTACCCTGAAGCTTTCTTT
TRBJ1-2,NA,TRBV24-1,TRBD1,CATSDPTGVYGYTF,TGTGCCACCAGTGATCCGACAGGGGTCTATGGCTACACCTTC
TRBJ1-3,NA,TRBV5-1,NA,CASSLEPGRNTIYF,TGCGCCAGCAGCTTGGAGCCCGGCCGAAACACCATATATTTT
TRBJ2-7,NA,TRBV2,NA,CASRPGTSVPYEQYF,TGTGCCAGCAGGCCCGGGACAAGTGTTCCCTACGAGCAGTACTTC
TRBJ1-2,NA,TRBV6-5,TRBD1,CASRTPTGGSGYTF,TGTGCCAGCAGGACGCCGACAGGGGGAAGTGGCTACACCTTC
TRBJ1-2,NA,TRBV7-2,TRBD1,CASPSRGDEDYGYTF,TGTGCCAGCCCCTCCAGGGGGGACGAAGACTATGGCTACACCTTC
TRBJ1-1,NA,TRBV6-6,TRBD1,CASSTGQGNTEAFF,TGTGCCAGCAGTACGGGACAGGGGAACACTGAAGCTTTCTTT
TRBJ2-2,NA,TRBV28,TRBD2,CASSLGGVFFGELFF,TGTGCCAGCAGTTTAGGGGGGGTGTTCTTTGGGGAGCTGTTTTTT
TRBJ1-3,NA,TRBV28,NA,CASSLWETGNTIYF,TGTGCCAGCAGTTTATGGGAGACTGGAAACACCATATATTTT
TRBJ2-2,NA,TRBV9,TRBD2,CASTASGRTGELFF,TGTGCCAGCACCGCGAGCGGGAGGACCGGGGAGCTGTTTTTT
TRBJ2-3,NA,TRBV6-2/TRBV6-3,NA,CASSYADTQYF,TGTGCCAGCAGTTACGCAGATACGCAGTATTTT
TRBJ1-2,NA,TRBV28,NA,CASSFADRDYGYTF,TGTGCCAGCAGTTTCGCCGACCGGGACTATGGCTACACCTTC
TRBJ2-1,NA,TRBV6-5,NA,CASSYSPGASYNEQFF,TGTGCCAGCAGTTACTCGCCCGGGGCCTCCTACAATGAGCAGTTCTTC
TRBJ2-5,NA,TRBV21-1,NA,CASSKDGRGQTQYF,TGTGCCAGCAGCAAAGACGGGCGGGGACAGACCCAGTACTTC
TRBJ2-4,NA,TRBV11-2,TRBD2,CASRMAGGKTNIQYF,TGTGCCAGCAGGATGGCGGGAGGAAAAACAAACATTCAGTACTTC
TRBJ1-2,NA,TRBV28,TRBD1,CASRHTGTGRGYTF,TGTGCCAGCAGACATACCGGGACAGGGCGAGGCTACACCTTC
TRBJ1-2,NA,TRBV2,TRBD1,CASSDGQDYGYTF,TGTGCCAGCAGTGATGGACAGGACTATGGCTACACCTTC
TRBJ1-4,once,TRBV5-6,NA,CASSFNRWGEKLFF,TGTGCCAGCAGTTTCAACAGGTGGGGTGAAAAACTGTTTTTT
TRBJ2-3,NA,TRBV29-1,NA,CSVLPSASLGVIDTQYF,TGCAGCGTTCTTCCCAGCGCCTCGCTGGGGGTAATAGATACGCAGTATTTT
TRBJ2-1,NA,TRBV4-3,NA,CASSQDWERVARNEQFF,TGCGCCAGCAGCCAAGATTGGGAGCGAGTGGCTCGGAATGAGCAGTTCTTC
TRBJ2-5,NA,TRBV7-3,NA,CASSFGTEETQYF,TGTGCCAGCAGCTTCGGTACAGAGGAGACCCAGTACTTC
TRBJ1-1,NA,TRBV20-1,NA,CSAPPRGKAFF,TGCAGTGCTCCCCCACGGGGGAAAGCTTTCTTT
TRBJ1-1,NA,TRBV18,NA,CASSTGVNTEAFF,TGTGCCAGCTCGACGGGGGTGAACACTGAAGCTTTCTTT
TRBJ1-4,NA,TRBV6-5,NA,CASIPATNEKLFF,TGTGCCAGCATCCCCGCAACTAATGAAAAACTGTTTTTT
TRBJ2-7,NA,TRBV28,TRBD1,CASSLTLDRGNEQYF,TGTGCCAGCAGTTTAACCCTGGACAGGGGGAACGAGCAGTACTTC
TRBJ2-1,NA,TRBV5-1,TRBD2,CASSAGDAWGNEQFF,TGCGCCAGCAGCGCGGGGGATGCCTGGGGGAATGAGCAGTTCTTC
TRBJ2-1,NA,TRBV5-1,TRBD1,CASSLRDREGGEQFF,TGCGCCAGCAGCTTGAGGGACAGGGAAGGAGGTGAGCAGTTCTTC
TRBJ2-1,NA,TRBV6-5,NA,CASSYSTAGTNEQFF,TGTGCCAGCAGTTACTCGACGGCAGGAACGAATGAGCAGTTCTTC
TRBJ1-1,once,TRBV12-3/TRBV12-4,NA,CASRGVDF,TGTGCCAGCAGGGGGGTTGACTTT
TRBJ2-1,NA,TRBV3-1/TRBV3-2,NA,CASSQGVGRNYNEQFF,TGTGCCAGCAGCCAAGGTGTGGGGCGGAACTACAATGAGCAGTTCTTC
TRBJ1-3,NA,TRBV7-9,NA,CASSKGPGDTIYF,TGTGCCAGCAGCAAGGGCCCTGGGGACACCATATATTTT
TRBJ2-1,NA,TRBV5-4,NA,CASNWGANEQFF,TGTGCCAGCAACTGGGGGGCCAATGAGCAGTTCTTC
TRBJ2-2,NA,TRBV19,NA,CASSIDGGLDTGELFF,TGTGCCAGTAGTATAGATGGGGGCTTGGACACCGGGGAGCTGTTTTTT
TRBJ2-3,NA,TRBV3-1/TRBV3-2,NA,CASSLERQSTDTQYF,TGTGCCAGCAGCCTAGAGCGACAAAGCACAGATACGCAGTATTTT
TRBJ1-2,NA,TRBV9,NA,CASSGMGPLDSLDYGYTF,TGTGCCAGCAGCGGAATGGGGCCACTGGACAGTCTTGACTATGGCTACACCTTC
TRBJ2-7,NA,TRBV27,NA,CASSPEDYGDEQYF,TGTGCCAGCAGTCCGGAAGACTATGGCGACGAGCAGTACTTC
TRBJ1-5,once,TRBV7-8,NA,CASSLEAAYSNQPQHF,TGTGCCAGCAGCTTAGAGGCAGCGTATAGCAATCAGCCCCAGCATTTT
TRBJ2-7,NA,TRBV2,NA,CASRSLLYEQYF,TGTGCCAGCAGGAGTTTACTCTACGAGCAGTACTTC
TRBJ1-2,NA,TRBV28,TRBD1,CASSGQVFYGYTF,TGTGCCAGCAGCGGACAGGTTTTCTATGGCTACACCTTC
TRBJ1-4,NA,TRBV3-1/TRBV3-2,NA,CATRGTDEKLFF,TGTGCCACTCGCGGGACGGATGAAAAACTGTTTTTT
TRBJ2-1,NA,TRBV11-3,TRBD1,CASSPGQGEYNEQFF,TGTGCCAGCAGCCCAGGGCAGGGGGAGTACAATGAGCAGTTCTTC